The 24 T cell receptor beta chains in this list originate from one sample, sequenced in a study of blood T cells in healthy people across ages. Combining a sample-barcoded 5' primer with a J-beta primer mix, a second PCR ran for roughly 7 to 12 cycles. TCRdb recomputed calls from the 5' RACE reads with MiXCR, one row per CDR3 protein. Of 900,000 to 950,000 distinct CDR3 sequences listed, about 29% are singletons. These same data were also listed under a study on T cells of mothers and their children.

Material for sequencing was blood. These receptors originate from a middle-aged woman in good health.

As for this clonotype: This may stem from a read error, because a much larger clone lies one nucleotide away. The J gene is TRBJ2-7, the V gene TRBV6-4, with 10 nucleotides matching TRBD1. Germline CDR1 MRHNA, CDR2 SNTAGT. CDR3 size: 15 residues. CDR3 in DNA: TGTGTCAGCAGTGCCGGACAGGGGGTCCCCTACGAGCAGTACTTC. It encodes CVSSAGQGVPYEQYF.

This CDR3 reads CASIPPGRMNTEAFF. CDR3 nucleotides: TGTGCCAGCATTCCCCCGGGACGGATGAACACTGAAGCTTTCTTT. The chain combines TRBV9 with TRBJ1-1, with a weak D call TRBD1 (5 bases). V shed 6 bases and J shed 0 bases, with 15 bases lying between them. Per germline, CDR1 SGDLS and CDR2 YYNGEE. The CDR3 has 15 residues. The full variable domain, in which reference TRBV9 and TRBJ1-1 provide the parts outside the CDR3, is DSGVTQTPKHLITATGQRVTLRCSPRSGDLSVYWYQQSLDQGLQFLIQYYNGEERAKGNILERFSAQQFPDLHSELNLSSLELGDSALYFCASIPPGRMNTEAFFGQGTRLTVV.

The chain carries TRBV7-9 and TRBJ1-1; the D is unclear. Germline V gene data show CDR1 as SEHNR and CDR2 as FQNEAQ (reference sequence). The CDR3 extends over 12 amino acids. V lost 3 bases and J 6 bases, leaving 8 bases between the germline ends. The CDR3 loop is CASSFRSAEAFF. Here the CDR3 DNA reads TGTGCCAGCAGCTTTCGTTCGGCTGAAGCTTTCTTT.

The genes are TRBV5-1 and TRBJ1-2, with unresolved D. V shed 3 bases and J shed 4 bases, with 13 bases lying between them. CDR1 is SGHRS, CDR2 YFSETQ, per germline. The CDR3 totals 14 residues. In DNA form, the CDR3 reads TGCGCCAGCAGCTCAGGCAGGCTACGCTATGGCTACACCTTC. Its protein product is CASSSGRLRYGYTF.

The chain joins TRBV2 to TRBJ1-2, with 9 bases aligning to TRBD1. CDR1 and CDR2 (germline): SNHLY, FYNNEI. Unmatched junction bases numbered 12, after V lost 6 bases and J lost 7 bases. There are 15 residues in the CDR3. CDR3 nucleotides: TGTGCCAGCAGCATGGACAGGGGATCAAGGGCTGGCTACACCTTC. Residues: CASSMDRGSRAGYTF.

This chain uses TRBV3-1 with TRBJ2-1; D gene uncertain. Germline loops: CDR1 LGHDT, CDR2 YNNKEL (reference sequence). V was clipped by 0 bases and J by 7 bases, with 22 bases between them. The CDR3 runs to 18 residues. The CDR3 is CASSQDGYRRTNENEQFF. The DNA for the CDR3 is TGTGCCAGCAGCCAAGACGGTTACCGGCGGACGAACGAGAATGAGCAGTTCTTC.

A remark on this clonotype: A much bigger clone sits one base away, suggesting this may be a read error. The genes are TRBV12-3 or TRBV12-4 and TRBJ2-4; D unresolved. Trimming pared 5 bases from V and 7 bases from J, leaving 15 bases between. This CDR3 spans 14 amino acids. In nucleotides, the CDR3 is TGTGCCAGCAGTCACAATGGCTCGGTGAACATTCAGTACTTC. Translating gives CASSHNGSVNIQYF.

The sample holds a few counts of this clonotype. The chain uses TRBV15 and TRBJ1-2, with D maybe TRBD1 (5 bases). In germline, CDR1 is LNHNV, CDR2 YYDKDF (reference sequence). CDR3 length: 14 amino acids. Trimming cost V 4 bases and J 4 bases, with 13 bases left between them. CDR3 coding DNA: TGTGCCACCAGCAATAACCGACAGACCTATGGCTACACCTTC. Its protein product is CATSNNRQTYGYTF. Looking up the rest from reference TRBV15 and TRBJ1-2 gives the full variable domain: DAMVIQNPRYQVTQFGKPVTLSCSQTLNHNVMYWYQQKSSQAPKLLFHYYDKDFNNEADTPDNFQSRRPNTSFCFLDIRSPGLGDTAMYLCATSNNRQTYGYTFGSGTRLTVV.

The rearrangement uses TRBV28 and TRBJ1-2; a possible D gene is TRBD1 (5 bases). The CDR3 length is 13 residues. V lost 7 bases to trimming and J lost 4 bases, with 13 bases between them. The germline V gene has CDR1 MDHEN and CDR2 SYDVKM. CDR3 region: CASTSGTSYGYTF. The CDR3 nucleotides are TGTGCCAGCACCTCGGGGACGAGCTATGGCTACACCTTC.

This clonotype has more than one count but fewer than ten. The CDR3: CATSSALGQGKSGYTF. The CDR3 DNA reads TGTGCCACCAGCAGCGCCCTCGGACAGGGGAAAAGTGGCTACACCTTC. This sequence joins TRBV15 and TRBJ1-2; 9 bases match TRBD1. Germline V CDR1 and CDR2: LNHNV, YYDKDF (reference sequence). The CDR3 totals 16 residues. The V and J ends lost 3 bases and 7 bases, in that order; junction bases with no gene match: 12.

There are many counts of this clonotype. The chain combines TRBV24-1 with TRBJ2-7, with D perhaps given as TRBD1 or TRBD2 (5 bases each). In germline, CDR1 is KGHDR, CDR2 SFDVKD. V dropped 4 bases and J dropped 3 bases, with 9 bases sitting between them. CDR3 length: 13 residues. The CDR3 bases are TGTGCCACCAGTGACGGTGGGGGCTACGAGCAGTACTTC. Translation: CATSDGGGYEQYF.

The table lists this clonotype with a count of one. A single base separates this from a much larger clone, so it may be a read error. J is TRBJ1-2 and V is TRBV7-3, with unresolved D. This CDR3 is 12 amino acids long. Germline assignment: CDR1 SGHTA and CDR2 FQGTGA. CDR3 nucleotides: TGTACCAGCGGGAGGCCCGGCGGTGGCTACACCTTC. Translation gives CTSGRPGGGYTF.

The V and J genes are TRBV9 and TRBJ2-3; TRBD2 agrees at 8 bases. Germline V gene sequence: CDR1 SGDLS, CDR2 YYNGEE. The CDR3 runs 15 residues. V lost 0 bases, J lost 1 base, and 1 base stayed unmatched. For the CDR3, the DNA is TGTGCCAGCAGCGTAGTAGCGGGGCGCACAGATACGCAGTATTTT. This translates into CASSVVAGRTDTQYF.

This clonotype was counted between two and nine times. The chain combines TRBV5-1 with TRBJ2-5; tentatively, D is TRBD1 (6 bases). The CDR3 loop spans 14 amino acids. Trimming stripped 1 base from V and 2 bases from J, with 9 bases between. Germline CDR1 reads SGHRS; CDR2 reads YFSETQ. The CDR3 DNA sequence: TGCGCCAGCAGCTTGACAGGGAAACAAGAGACCCAGTACTTC. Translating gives CASSLTGKQETQYF.

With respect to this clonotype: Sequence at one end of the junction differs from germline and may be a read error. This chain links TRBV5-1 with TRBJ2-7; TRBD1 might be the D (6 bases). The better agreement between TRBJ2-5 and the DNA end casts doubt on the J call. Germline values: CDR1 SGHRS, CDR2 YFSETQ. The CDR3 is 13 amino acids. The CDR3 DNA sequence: TGCGCCAACAGCTTGGGGACATCGGGGACCCAGTACTTC. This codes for CANSLGTSGTQYF.

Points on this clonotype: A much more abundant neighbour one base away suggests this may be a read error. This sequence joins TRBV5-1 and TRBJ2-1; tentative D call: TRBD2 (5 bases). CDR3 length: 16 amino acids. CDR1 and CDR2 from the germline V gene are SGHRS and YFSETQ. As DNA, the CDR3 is TGCGCCGGCAGCTTGGTGCCGGGGAGCTCCTACAATGAGCAGTTCTTC. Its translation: CAGSLVPGSSYNEQFF.

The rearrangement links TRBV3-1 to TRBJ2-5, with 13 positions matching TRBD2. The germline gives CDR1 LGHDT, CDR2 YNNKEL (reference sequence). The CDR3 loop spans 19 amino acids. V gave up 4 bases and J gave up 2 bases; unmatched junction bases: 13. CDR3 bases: TGTGCCAGCAGCCTTCCAAGGCATGCGGGACTAGCGGGACAAGAGACCCAGTACTTC. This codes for CASSLPRHAGLAGQETQYF.

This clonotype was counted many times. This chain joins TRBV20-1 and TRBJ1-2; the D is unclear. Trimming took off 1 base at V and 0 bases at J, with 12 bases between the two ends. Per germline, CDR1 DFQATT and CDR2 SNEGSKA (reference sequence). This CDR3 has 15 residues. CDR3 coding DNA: TGCAGTGCTAGAGGAGCTCGACAATCTAACTATGGCTACACCTTC. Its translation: CSARGARQSNYGYTF.

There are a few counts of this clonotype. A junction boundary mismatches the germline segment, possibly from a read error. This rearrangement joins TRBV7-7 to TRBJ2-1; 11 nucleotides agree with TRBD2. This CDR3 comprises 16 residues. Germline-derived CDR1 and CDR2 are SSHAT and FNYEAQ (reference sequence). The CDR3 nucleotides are TGTGCTAGCAGCTTATTATCTAGCGGGGGGTCCAATGAGCAGTTCTTC. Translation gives CASSLLSSGGSNEQFF.

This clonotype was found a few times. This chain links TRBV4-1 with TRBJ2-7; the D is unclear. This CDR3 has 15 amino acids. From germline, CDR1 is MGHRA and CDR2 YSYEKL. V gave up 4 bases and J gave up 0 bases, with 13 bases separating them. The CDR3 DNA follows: TGCGCCAGCAGCCTACACTTTCGGGTCTCCTACGAGCAGTACTTC. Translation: CASSLHFRVSYEQYF.

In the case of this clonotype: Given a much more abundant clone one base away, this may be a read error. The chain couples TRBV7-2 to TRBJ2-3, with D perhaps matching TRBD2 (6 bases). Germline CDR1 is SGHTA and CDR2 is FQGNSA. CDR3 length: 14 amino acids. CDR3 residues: CAISTGTHADTQYF. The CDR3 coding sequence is TGTGCCATCAGCACCGGGACTCACGCGGATACGCAGTATTTT.

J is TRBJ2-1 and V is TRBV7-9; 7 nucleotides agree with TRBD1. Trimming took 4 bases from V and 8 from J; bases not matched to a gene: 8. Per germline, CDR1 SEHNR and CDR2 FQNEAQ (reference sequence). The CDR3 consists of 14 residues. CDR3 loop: CASSSGTGTDEQFF. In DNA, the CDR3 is TGTGCCAGCAGCTCGGGAACGGGGACAGATGAGCAGTTCTTC.

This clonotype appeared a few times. In DNA form, the CDR3 reads TGCAGTGCTAGTTCCTGGAACGGGGGGAGCAATCAGCCCCAGCATTTT. Translating it yields CSASSWNGGSNQPQHF. This chain links TRBV20-1 with TRBJ1-5, with D perhaps TRBD1 (5 bases). Germline CDR1 and CDR2: DFQATT and SNEGSKA (reference sequence). Trimming shortened V by 3 bases and J by 1 base, and 16 bases separated the two germline ends. The CDR3 totals 16 residues.

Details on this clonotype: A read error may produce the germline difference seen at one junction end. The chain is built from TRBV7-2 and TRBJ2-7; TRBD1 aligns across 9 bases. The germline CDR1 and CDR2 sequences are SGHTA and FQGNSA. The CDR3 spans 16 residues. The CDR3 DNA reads TGTGCTAGCAGCCTTAAGACAGGGGGAGTCGACAACGAGCAGTACTTC. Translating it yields CASSLKTGGVDNEQYF.